This is a list of T cell receptor beta chains from one sample in a study of T cell repertoires in cytomegalovirus infection. Using its own MiXCR run on the reads, TCRdb lists one record per CDR3 protein. This sample carries around 210,000 distinct CDR3 sequences, under 8.5% of them seen once, and the ten largest clones take roughly 6%. The sequenced sample consisted of PBMCs. Source of these receptors: a human donor in good health (CMV status not recorded). Some clones in this sample may be carry-over from other donors' samples. The CDR3 runs from the conserved cysteine through the conserved F or W. D genes are given only for firm matches. The size of a clone is reported for some rows only, either as once, few or many, or as a class for expanded clones.

many	TRBD1	TRBV28	TRBJ2-5	TGTGCCAGCAGGCAGACAGGGGGCCAAGAGACCCAGTACTTC	CASRQTGGQETQYF
many	NA	TRBV7-2	TRBJ1-5	TGTGCCAGCAGCCCGGGGAACGTGAATCAGCCCCAGCATTTT	CASSPGNVNQPQHF
many	TRBD1	TRBV28	TRBJ2-2	TGTGCCAGCGGGGAGACAGGGTACACCGGGGAGCTGTTTTTT	CASGETGYTGELFF
many	NA	TRBV7-8	TRBJ1-4	TGTGCCAGCAGCTTGGCAGGGGATGAAAAACTGTTTTTT	CASSLAGDEKLFF
NA	NA	TRBV2	TRBJ2-3	TGTGCCAGCAGGATCTCCTTTGGGGGCGCATCAGATACGCAGTATTTT	CASRISFGGASDTQYF
NA	TRBD1	TRBV2	TRBJ2-2	TGTGCCAGCAGCCCCCGGACAGGGGGAAACGGGGAGCTGTTTTTT	CASSPRTGGNGELFF
many	NA	TRBV20-1	TRBJ1-1	TGCAGTGCTAGGGTAGACCCTTCTGAGGGAGCTTTCTTT	CSARVDPSEGAFF
many	NA	TRBV7-8	TRBJ1-2	TGTGCCAGCAGCTTAGGTGCAGGGTCTGCGGGCTATGGCTACACCTTC	CASSLGAGSAGYGYTF
NA	NA	TRBV29-1	TRBJ2-7	TGCAGCGTTGAAACAGGTCTTTACGAGCAGTACTTC	CSVETGLYEQYF
few	NA	TRBV6-2/TRBV6-3	TRBJ2-1	TGTGCCAGCAGTTATTTGGGGGGCCGGTACAATGAGCAGTTCTTC	CASSYLGGRYNEQFF
many	TRBD1	TRBV28	TRBJ1-2	TGTGCCAGCAGTACTACGACAGGGAATCATGGCTACACCTTC	CASSTTTGNHGYTF
many	NA	TRBV7-2	TRBJ1-5	TGTGCCAGCAGCTTAGGAGGGCTCCAGCCCCAGCATTTT	CASSLGGLQPQHF
many	NA	TRBV18	TRBJ2-3	TGTGCCAGCTCACCTATTCTAGATACGCAGTATTTT	CASSPILDTQYF
many	NA	TRBV11-2	TRBJ2-4	TGTGCCAGCAGCTTAGGCGGGACCGCGGACATTCAGTACTTC	CASSLGGTADIQYF
many	NA	TRBV27	TRBJ2-5	TGTGCCAGCAGTTCAGGGGTGGAGACCCAGTACTTC	CASSSGVETQYF
many	NA	TRBV10-3	TRBJ1-5	TGTGCCGTAGGGGGACGGACCAATCAGCCCCAGCATTTT	CAVGGRTNQPQHF
many	NA	TRBV7-2	TRBJ2-4	TGTGCCAGCAGCTTAGATAGTTCTAAAAACATTCAGTACTTC	CASSLDSSKNIQYF
many	NA	TRBV7-2	TRBJ1-1	TGTGCCAGCAGCTTAAATTTCGGGGGCCGCCTCCCCACTGAAGCTTTCTTT	CASSLNFGGRLPTEAFF
NA	TRBD1	TRBV2	TRBJ2-7	TGTGCCAGCAGTGAACGGACAGGGGATTACGAGCAGTACTTC	CASSERTGDYEQYF
many	NA	TRBV28	TRBJ1-1	TGTGCCAGCAGCCTTTTTGGAGGGAGTCGCCGGGCCGAAGCTTTCTTT	CASSLFGGSRRAEAFF
many	NA	TRBV10-3	TRBJ1-6	TGTGCCATCAGTGTGCAGGGCTTTGGTTCACCCCTCCACTTT	CAISVQGFGSPLHF
many	NA	TRBV25-1	TRBJ2-7	TGTGCCAGCCGACGTACACGACACGAGCAGTACTTC	CASRRTRHEQYF
many	NA	TRBV12-3/TRBV12-4	TRBJ1-3	TGTGCCAGCAGTGAAGACCTACCGGGGGGAAACACCATATATTTT	CASSEDLPGGNTIYF
many	NA	TRBV2	TRBJ2-7	TGTGCCAGCAGTGAGGAGTCTCGCGAGCAGTACTTC	CASSEESREQYF
many	NA	TRBV7-2	TRBJ1-4	TGTGCCAGCAGTGCCGGTGGAAATGAAAAACTGTTTTTT	CASSAGGNEKLFF
many	NA	TRBV7-2	TRBJ2-7	TGTGCCAGCAGCCAGGTGGACGAGCAGTACTTC	CASSQVDEQYF
few	NA	TRBV20-1	TRBJ2-3	TGCAGTGCAACGGGACACCCGGATACGCAGTATTTT	CSATGHPDTQYF
few	NA	TRBV20-1	TRBJ2-1	TGCAGTGCTAGAGATCGGGTCAGGGTTAATGAGCAGTTCTTC	CSARDRVRVNEQFF
NA	TRBD1	TRBV20-1	TRBJ1-1	TGCAGTGCTAGAGATTTTAGGACAGGGGGCCGGCGGACTGAAGCTTTCTTT	CSARDFRTGGRRTEAFF
NA	NA	TRBV27	TRBJ2-7	TGTGCCAGCAGTTTTCAACTAGCTGGTGAGCAGTACTTC	CASSFQLAGEQYF
many	TRBD1	TRBV28	TRBJ1-3	TGTGCCAGCAGTTTGACCGCGGCAGGGGGAAGAAACACCATATATTTT	CASSLTAAGGRNTIYF
NA	TRBD1	TRBV5-1	TRBJ2-3	TGCGCCAGCAGCTTGTTCGAAACAGGGGCGACCCGTACGCAGTATTTT	CASSLFETGATRTQYF
many	TRBD2	TRBV9	TRBJ2-3	TGTGCCAGCAGCGGATCCCCTGGGGGGGGCACAGATACGCAGTATTTT	CASSGSPGGGTDTQYF
many	NA	TRBV7-2	TRBJ1-1	TGTGCCAGCAGCTCGACAGGTGTCACTGAAGCTTTCTTT	CASSSTGVTEAFF
many	TRBD2	TRBV7-2	TRBJ2-1	TGTGCCAGCACCCGGACTAGCGAGTACAATGAGCAGTTCTTC	CASTRTSEYNEQFF
many	NA	TRBV15	TRBJ1-1	TGTGCCACCCACGACAGCTTCACTGAAGCTTTCTTT	CATHDSFTEAFF
many	NA	TRBV20-1	TRBJ1-2	TGCAGTGCACAGAGACCAGGGCTAGAAAACTATGGCTACACCTTC	CSAQRPGLENYGYTF
NA	NA	TRBV2	TRBJ1-2	TGTGCCAGCAGTGGGAGTAGCTATGGCTACACCTTC	CASSGSSYGYTF
many	NA	TRBV14	TRBJ2-7	TGTGCCAGCAGCCACCCCAACGCAGCAACCTACGAGCAGTACTTC	CASSHPNAATYEQYF
many	NA	TRBV27	TRBJ2-7	TGTGCCAGCAGTCGGCCCGAGGGGTCGCAGTACTTC	CASSRPEGSQYF
few	NA	TRBV30	TRBJ1-1	TGTGCCTGGAGGGTCGGTGGGAACACTGAAGCTTTCTTT	CAWRVGGNTEAFF
many	NA	TRBV12-3/TRBV12-4	TRBJ1-1	TGTGCCAGCAGTTACGGACAAACCAACACTGAAGCTTTCTTT	CASSYGQTNTEAFF
many	NA	TRBV12-3/TRBV12-4	TRBJ1-1	TGTGCCAGCAGTTTATCCAGTGAAGCTTTCTTT	CASSLSSEAFF
many	NA	TRBV20-1	TRBJ1-2	TGCAGTGTTGGGGGGGGTGGGGGCTATGGCTACACCTTC	CSVGGGGGYGYTF
many	NA	TRBV28	TRBJ1-2	TGTGCCAGCCTCCCCTCGGGGAGAGGAAACTATGGCTACACCTTC	CASLPSGRGNYGYTF
many	NA	TRBV6-5	TRBJ1-1	TGTGCCAGCTCGAGGAGTAGAACAGGCACTGAAGCTTTCTTT	CASSRSRTGTEAFF
many	NA	TRBV6-6	TRBJ2-7	TGTGCCAGCAGTTACCCTAGACAGGCAACCTACGAGCAGTACTTC	CASSYPRQATYEQYF
NA	TRBD1	TRBV28	TRBJ1-2	TGTGCCACTTCGGACAGGGGGAGCGGCTACACCTTC	CATSDRGSGYTF
many	NA	TRBV28	TRBJ1-1	TGTGCCAGCAGAAAGACAGCGAACACTGAAGCTTTCTTT	CASRKTANTEAFF
many	TRBD1	TRBV7-2	TRBJ1-2	TGTGCCAGCAGCCAAGGGACAGCTAACTATGGCTACACCTTC	CASSQGTANYGYTF
many	TRBD1	TRBV29-1	TRBJ2-7	TGCAGCGTTAAGGGACAGGGGGCTGTCAAGCAGTACTTC	CSVKGQGAVKQYF
many	NA	TRBV6-2/TRBV6-3	TRBJ1-5	TGTGCCAGCAGTTTTCGGCAGCTTATACAGCCCCAGCATTTT	CASSFRQLIQPQHF
many	NA	TRBV4-2	TRBJ1-4	TGTGCCAGCAGCCTCCCCATCCGGGGGGCAGGAGAAAAACTGTTTTTT	CASSLPIRGAGEKLFF
many	NA	TRBV6-5	TRBJ1-3	TGTGCCAGCAGTTCAGATGGAAACACCATATATTTT	CASSSDGNTIYF
NA	NA	TRBV5-5	TRBJ2-6	TGTGCCAGCAGCTTGAGACCGGACAACGTCCTGACTTTC	CASSLRPDNVLTF
NA	NA	TRBV12-3/TRBV12-4	TRBJ2-4	TGTGCCAGCAGCTGGTACGAGGACCTAGCCAAAAACATTCAGTACTTC	CASSWYEDLAKNIQYF